Shown below are 12 T cell receptor beta chains from a single sample sequenced in a study of T cells in Graves' hyperthyroidism and ophthalmopathy (dated by TCRdb to the late 2010s). The method was multiplex PCR. Data came from an Illumina HiSeq 2000. Amplification of TCR beta CDR3 regions was carried out from RNA transcripts. The first round of RT-PCR for the TCR CDR3 was performed with the HTBI primer set and the Qiagen OneStep RT-PCR kit. TCRdb trimmed public reads at Q25 via fastp, called clones via MiXCR and kept in-frame beta chains. Rows with a matching CDR3 protein are joined into one entry that keeps the most common DNA and genes. The sample table lists some 600,000 distinct CDR3 sequences, approximately 14% of them with a count of one. Approximately 5.7% of the sample is in the top ten clones. Sequenced material: blood. The receptors here all came from a young woman with Graves' hyperthyroidism that later progressed to Graves' ophthalmopathy.

There are many counts of this clonotype. The chain employs TRBV14 and TRBJ1-4; unclear D gene. This CDR3 comprises 15 residues. Germline lookup yields CDR1 SGHDN and CDR2 FVKESK. Trimming stripped 4 bases from V and 3 bases from J, with 12 bases between. The CDR3 DNA follows: TGTGCCAGCAGCCCCCATCGGGCAGCTAATGAAAAACTGTTTTTT. It translates to CASSPHRAANEKLFF.

The CDR3 nucleotides read TGTGCCAGCAGCTTAGATTTAGCGGGGGGGGGTGAGCAGTTCTTC. It yields the protein CASSLDLAGGGEQFF. The chain uses TRBV7-3 and TRBJ2-1; 11 nucleotides line up with TRBD2. Unmatched junction bases numbered 6, after V lost 2 bases and J lost 9 bases. CDR3 size: 15 residues. The germline gives CDR1 SGHTA, CDR2 FQGTGA.

The V and J genes are TRBV27 and TRBJ1-1, with 9 bases fitting TRBD1. Germline V gene lookup returns CDR1 MNHEY and CDR2 SMNVEV (reference sequence). This CDR3 comprises 12 residues. Trimming took 6 bases from V and 6 from J; bases not matched to a gene: 2. Here the CDR3 reads CASRDRGAEAFF. The CDR3 DNA sequence: TGTGCCAGCAGGGACAGGGGTGCTGAAGCTTTCTTT.

This clonotype was seen more than once but under ten times. An end of the junction does not agree with germline; a read error may underlie this. This chain links TRBV20-1 with TRBJ2-7, with 10 bases lining up with TRBD2. The CDR3 is made up of 15 amino acids. The V gene's germline CDR1 is DFQATT and CDR2 SNEGSKA (reference sequence). The DNA for the CDR3 is TGCAGTGCTACGCATACTAGCGGGATCTCCTACGAGCGGTACTTC. Translating gives CSATHTSGISYERYF.

This clonotype showed up just a few times. The genes are TRBV19 and TRBJ1-1, with unresolved D. The CDR3 has 14 amino acids. V was clipped by 7 bases and J by 4 bases, with 16 bases between them. Germline CDR1 and CDR2: LNHDA and SQIVND (reference sequence). CDR3 amino acids: CASTLGGRITEAFF. The CDR3 DNA reads TGTGCCAGTACGCTCGGAGGGCGCATCACTGAAGCTTTCTTT.

This clonotype was counted ten times or more. This chain connects TRBV20-1 to TRBJ2-2; D is undetermined. Germline CDR1 and CDR2: DFQATT and SNEGSKA (reference sequence). V dropped 3 bases and J dropped 5 bases, with 7 bases sitting between them. The length of the CDR3 is 12 residues. The CDR3 DNA sequence: TGCAGTGCTAGGTCGCAAACCGGGGAGCTGTTTTTT. Translated, it gives CSARSQTGELFF.

A few counts support this clonotype. This chain joins TRBV7-2 and TRBJ1-5; D not resolved. Per the germline V gene, CDR1 is SGHTA and CDR2 is FQGNSA. Trimming removed 4 bases at V and 5 bases at J, with 9 bases between. The CDR3 spans 13 residues. The CDR3 here is CASSSLSDQPQHF. The CDR3 bases are TGTGCCAGCAGCTCCCTAAGTGATCAGCCCCAGCATTTT.

The chain has TRBV3-1 and TRBJ1-1; D gene ambiguous. The CDR3 length is 13 residues. Trimming took off 6 bases at V and 2 bases at J, with 10 bases between the two ends. CDR1 is LGHDT and CDR2 is YNNKEL in the germline V gene (reference sequence). The CDR3 sequence is CASRIDINTEAFF. The CDR3 DNA reads TGTGCCAGCAGGATAGACATTAACACTGAAGCTTTCTTT. Combining the CDR3 with reference TRBV3-1 and TRBJ1-1 gives the whole variable domain DTAVSQTPKYLVTQMGNDKSIKCEQNLGHDTMYWYKQDSKKFLKIMFSYNNKELIINETVPNRFSPKSPDKAHLNLHINSLELGDSAVYFCASRIDINTEAFFGQGTRLTVV.

This clonotype showed up just a few times. A single base separates this from a much larger clone, so it may be a read error. This chain connects TRBV6-5 to TRBJ1-4; perhaps TRBD1 as D (6 bases). Germline V gene sequence: CDR1 MNHEY, CDR2 SVGAGI. The CDR3 sequence is 18 residues long. CDR3 in amino acids: CASSYRGPGRTTNEKLVF. The CDR3 nucleotides are TGTGCCAGCAGTTACCGGGGGCCAGGGAGGACGACTAATGAAAAACTGGTTTTT.

This clonotype has a count of ten or more. This rearrangement joins TRBV10-3 to TRBJ1-4; TRBD1 is a possible D gene (6 bases). The CDR3 runs to 15 residues. Trimming pared 3 bases from V and 3 bases from J, leaving 11 bases between. CDR1 ENHRY and CDR2 SYGVKD come from the germline V gene. CDR3 nucleotides: TGTGCCATCAGTGACGGGGGGGCAGCTAATGAAAAACTGTTTTTT. Its translation: CAISDGGAANEKLFF.

At least ten counts were recorded for this clonotype. The chain uses TRBV7-2 and TRBJ2-7; unclear D gene. The length of the CDR3 is 12 residues. Trimming left V 4 bases short and J 3 bases short, with 7 bases between. Germline loops: CDR1 SGHTA, CDR2 FQGNSA. This CDR3 is CASSYYNYEQYF. CDR3 coding DNA: TGTGCCAGCAGCTACTACAACTACGAGCAGTACTTC.

This clonotype appeared a few times. The chain couples TRBV19 to TRBJ2-1, with D tentatively TRBD1 or TRBD2 (5 bases each). The CDR3 length is 13 residues. Trimming stripped 2 bases from V and 10 bases from J, with 12 bases between. CDR1 LNHDA and CDR2 SQIVND come from the germline V gene (reference sequence). DNA for the CDR3: TGTGCCAGTAGTATATGGGGAGAGGGGGAGCAGTTCTTC. Translating gives CASSIWGEGEQFF. The complete variable domain, with remaining parts taken from reference TRBV19 and TRBJ2-1, reads DGGITQSPKYLFRKEGQNVTLSCEQNLNHDAMYWYRQDPGQGLRLIYYSQIVNDFQKGDIAEGYSVSREKKESFPLTVTSAQKNPTAFYLCASSIWGEGEQFFGPGTRLTVL.